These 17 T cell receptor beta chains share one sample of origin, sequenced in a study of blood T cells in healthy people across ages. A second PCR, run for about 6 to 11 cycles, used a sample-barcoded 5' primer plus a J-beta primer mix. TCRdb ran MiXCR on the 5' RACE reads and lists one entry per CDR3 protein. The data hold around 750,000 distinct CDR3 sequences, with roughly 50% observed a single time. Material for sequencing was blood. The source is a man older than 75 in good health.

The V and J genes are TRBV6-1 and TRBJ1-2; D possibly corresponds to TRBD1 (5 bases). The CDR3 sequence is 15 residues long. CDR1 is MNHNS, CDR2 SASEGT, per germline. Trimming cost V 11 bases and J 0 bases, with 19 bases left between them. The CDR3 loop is CAGSILTDSNYGYTF. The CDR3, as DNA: TGTGCCGGATCTATTCTGACAGACTCTAACTATGGCTACACCTTC.

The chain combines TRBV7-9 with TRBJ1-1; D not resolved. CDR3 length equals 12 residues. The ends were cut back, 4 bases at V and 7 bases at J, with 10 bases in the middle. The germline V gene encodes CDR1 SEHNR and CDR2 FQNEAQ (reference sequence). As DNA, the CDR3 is TGTGCCAGCAGCTCCTCGGGATTTGAAGCTTTCTTT. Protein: CASSSSGFEAFF.

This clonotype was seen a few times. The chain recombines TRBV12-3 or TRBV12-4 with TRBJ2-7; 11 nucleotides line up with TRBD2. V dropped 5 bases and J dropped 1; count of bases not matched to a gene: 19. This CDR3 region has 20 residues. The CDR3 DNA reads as TGTGCCAGCAGTGTATATAGCCCTTCCGGGACTAGCGGACTATCCTACGAGCAGTACTTC. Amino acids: CASSVYSPSGTSGLSYEQYF.

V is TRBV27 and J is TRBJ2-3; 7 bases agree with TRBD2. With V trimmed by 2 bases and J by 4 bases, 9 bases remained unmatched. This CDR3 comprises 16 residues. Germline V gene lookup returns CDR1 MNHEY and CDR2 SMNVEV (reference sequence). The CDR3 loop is CASSLLLTGGPDTQYF. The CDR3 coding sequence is TGTGCCAGCAGTTTACTCCTAACGGGAGGCCCAGATACGCAGTATTTT.

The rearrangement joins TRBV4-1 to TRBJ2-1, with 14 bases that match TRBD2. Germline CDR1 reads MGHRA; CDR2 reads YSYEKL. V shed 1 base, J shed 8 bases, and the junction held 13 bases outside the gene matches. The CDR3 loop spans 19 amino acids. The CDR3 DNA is TGCGCCAGCAGCCAAGTCCAAACCGGGACTAGCGGGAGTGCGGATGAGCAGTTCTTC. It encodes CASSQVQTGTSGSADEQFF.

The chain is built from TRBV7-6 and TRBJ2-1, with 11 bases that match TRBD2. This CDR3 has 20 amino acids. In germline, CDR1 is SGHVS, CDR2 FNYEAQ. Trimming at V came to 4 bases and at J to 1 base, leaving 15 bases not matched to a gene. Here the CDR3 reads CASSYGTSGRAERSYNEQFF. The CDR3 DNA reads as TGTGCCAGCAGCTACGGGACTAGCGGCAGGGCCGAGAGGTCCTACAATGAGCAGTTCTTC. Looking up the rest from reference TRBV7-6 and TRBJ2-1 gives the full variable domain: GAGVSQSPRYKVTKRGQDVALRCDPISGHVSLYWYRQALGQGPEFLTYFNYEAQQDKSGLPNDRFSAERPEGSISTLTIQRTEQRDSAMYRCASSYGTSGRAERSYNEQFFGPGTRLTVL.

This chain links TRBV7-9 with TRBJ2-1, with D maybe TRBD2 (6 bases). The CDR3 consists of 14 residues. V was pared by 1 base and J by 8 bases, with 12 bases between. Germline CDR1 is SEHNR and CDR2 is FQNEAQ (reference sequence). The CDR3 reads CASSLGGRRDEQFF. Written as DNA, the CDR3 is TGTGCCAGCAGCTTAGGTGGGAGGAGGGATGAGCAGTTCTTC.

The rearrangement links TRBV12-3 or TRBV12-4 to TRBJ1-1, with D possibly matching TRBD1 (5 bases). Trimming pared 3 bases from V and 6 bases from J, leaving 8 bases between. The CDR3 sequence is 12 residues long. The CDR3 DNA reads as TGTGCCAGCAGTTTGGGGGGACCTGAAGCTTTCTTT. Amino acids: CASSLGGPEAFF.

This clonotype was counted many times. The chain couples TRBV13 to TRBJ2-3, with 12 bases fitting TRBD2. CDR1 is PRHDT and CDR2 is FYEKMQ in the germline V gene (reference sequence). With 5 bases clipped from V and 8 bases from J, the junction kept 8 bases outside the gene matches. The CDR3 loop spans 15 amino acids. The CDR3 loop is CASSPRASGGGTQYF. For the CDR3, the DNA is TGTGCCAGCAGCCCCCGGGCTAGCGGGGGGGGTACGCAGTATTTT.

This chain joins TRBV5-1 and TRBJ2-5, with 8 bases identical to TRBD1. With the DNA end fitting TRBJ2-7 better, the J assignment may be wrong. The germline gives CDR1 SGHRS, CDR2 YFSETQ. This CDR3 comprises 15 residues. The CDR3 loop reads CASSLGQGLGYEQYF. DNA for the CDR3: TGCGCCAGCAGCTTGGGACAGGGGCTAGGCTACGAGCAGTACTTC.

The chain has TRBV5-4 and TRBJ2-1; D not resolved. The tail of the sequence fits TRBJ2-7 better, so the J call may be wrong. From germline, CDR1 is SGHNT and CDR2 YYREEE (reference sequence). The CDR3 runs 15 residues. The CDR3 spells CASSLDPSSYNEQYF. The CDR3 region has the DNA TGTGCCAGCAGCTTGGACCCGAGCTCCTACAATGAGCAGTACTTC.

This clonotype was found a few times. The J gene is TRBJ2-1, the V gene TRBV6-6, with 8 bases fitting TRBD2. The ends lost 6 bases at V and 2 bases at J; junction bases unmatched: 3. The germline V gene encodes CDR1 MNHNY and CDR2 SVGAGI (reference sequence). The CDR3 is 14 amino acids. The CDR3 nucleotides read TGTGCCAGCAGAGAGCGGGGGACCTACAATGAGCAGTTCTTC. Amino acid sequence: CASRERGTYNEQFF.

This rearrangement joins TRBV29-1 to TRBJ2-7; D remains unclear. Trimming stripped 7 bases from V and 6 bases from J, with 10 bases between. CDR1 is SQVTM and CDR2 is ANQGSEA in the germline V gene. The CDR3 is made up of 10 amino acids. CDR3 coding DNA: TGCAGCGCCGCCACCAGCGAGCAGTACTTC. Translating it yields CSAATSEQYF.

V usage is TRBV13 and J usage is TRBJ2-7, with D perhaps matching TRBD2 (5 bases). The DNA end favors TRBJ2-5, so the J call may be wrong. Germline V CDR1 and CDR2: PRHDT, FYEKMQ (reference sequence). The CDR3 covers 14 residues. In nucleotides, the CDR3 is TGTGCCAGCAGCCCTCCGTCGGTCGAGGGGACCCAGTACTTC. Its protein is CASSPPSVEGTQYF.

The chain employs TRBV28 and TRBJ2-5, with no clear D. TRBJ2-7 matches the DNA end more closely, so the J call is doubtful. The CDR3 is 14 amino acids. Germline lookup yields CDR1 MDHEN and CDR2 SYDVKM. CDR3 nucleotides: TGTGCCAGCAGTTCGGCCGAGACCTTTTACGAGCAGTACTTC. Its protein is CASSSAETFYEQYF.

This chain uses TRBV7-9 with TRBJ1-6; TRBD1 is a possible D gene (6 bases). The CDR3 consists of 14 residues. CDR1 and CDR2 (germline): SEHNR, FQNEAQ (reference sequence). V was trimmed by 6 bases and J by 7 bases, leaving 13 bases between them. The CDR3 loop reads CASRSRQANSPLHF. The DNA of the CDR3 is TGTGCCAGCAGATCTAGACAGGCAAATTCACCCCTCCACTTT.

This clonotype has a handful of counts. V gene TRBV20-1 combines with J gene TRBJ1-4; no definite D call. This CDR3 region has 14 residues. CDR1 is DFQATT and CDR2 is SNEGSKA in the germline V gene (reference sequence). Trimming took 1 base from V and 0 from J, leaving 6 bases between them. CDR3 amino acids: CSARVAPTNEKLFF. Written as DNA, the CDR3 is TGCAGTGCTAGAGTGGCACCAACTAATGAAAAACTGTTTTTT.